Below, 21 T cell receptor beta chains from the same sample are listed, as sequenced in a study of blood T cell repertoires in COVID-19. Libraries were prepared by immunoSEQ multiplex PCR; TCRdb keeps only in-frame clonotypes and omits some of them. Among some 400,000 clones listed, roughly 86% were seen once. The sequencing sample was made of peripheral blood. Every receptor here comes from an older woman with COVID-19, enrolled during active disease.

The chain uses TRBV13 and TRBJ2-3; D may be TRBD2 (7 bases). With 4 bases removed from V and 0 bases from J, the gap between germline ends came to 14 bases. The CDR3 extends over 16 amino acids. CDR1 and CDR2 (germline): PRHDT, FYEKMQ (reference sequence). CDR3: CASSSLEGGSTDTQYF. The CDR3 bases are TGTGCCAGCAGCTCTCTTGAGGGGGGGAGCACAGATACGCAGTATTTT.

The chain recombines TRBV20-1 with TRBJ1-1; D is unclear. The CDR3 runs 10 residues. Germline assignment: CDR1 DFQATT and CDR2 SNEGSKA (reference sequence). V was trimmed by 3 bases and J by 8 bases, leaving 7 bases between them. CDR3 amino acids: CSASSREAFF. Written as DNA, the CDR3 is TGCAGTGCTAGCTCCAGGGAAGCTTTCTTT.

The CDR3 region has the DNA TGCGCCAGCAGTGAGTCGGGGGTTTACAGGGCCTATGGCTACACCTTC. This gives the protein CASSESGVYRAYGYTF. The chain links TRBV10-2 to TRBJ1-2; perhaps TRBD1 as D (6 bases). This CDR3 region has 16 residues. Trimming left V 0 bases short and J 4 bases short, with 15 bases between. Looked up from germline, CDR1 is WSHSY and CDR2 is SAAADI.

This clone was seen just once. V gene TRBV19 combines with J gene TRBJ1-2; the D gene is possibly TRBD1 (6 bases). Trimming left V 5 bases short and J 6 bases short, with 19 bases between. CDR1 is LNHDA, CDR2 SQIVND, per germline (reference sequence). There are 15 residues in the CDR3. The CDR3 protein is CASSPDGTRDHGYTF. CDR3 coding DNA: TGTGCCAGTAGTCCTGATGGGACAAGAGATCATGGCTACACCTTC.

The chain combines TRBV4-1 with TRBJ2-2, with 9 nucleotides matching TRBD1. The CDR3 spans 17 residues. Germline CDR1 and CDR2: MGHRA and YSYEKL. Germline trimming cut 0 bases from V and 4 bases from J; bases unmatched to any gene: 6. Written as DNA, the CDR3 is TGCGCCAGCAGCCAAGATCCGACAGGGGGTGTCACCGGGGAGCTGTTTTTT. This sequence encodes CASSQDPTGGVTGELFF.

J is TRBJ1-1 and V is TRBV6-5, with no clear D. The ends were cut back, 5 bases at V and 4 bases at J, with 14 bases in the middle. The CDR3 consists of 14 residues. The germline V gene has CDR1 MNHEY and CDR2 SVGAGI. The CDR3 region has the DNA TGTGCCAGCAGTCCAACTTTAGAGGGCACTGAAGCTTTCTTT. It translates to CASSPTLEGTEAFF.

V usage is TRBV12-3 or TRBV12-4 and J usage is TRBJ1-1; 7 positions match TRBD1. The junction had 7 bases not matched to a gene; V was cut back by 9 bases and J by 3 bases. The CDR3 contains 13 residues. The CDR3 is CASVRGGYTEAFF. CDR3 in DNA: TGTGCCAGTGTCCGAGGGGGCTACACTGAAGCTTTCTTT.

The rearrangement links TRBV9 to TRBJ2-5; TRBD2 is a possible D gene (5 bases). The germline V gene has CDR1 SGDLS and CDR2 YYNGEE. Trimming left V 3 bases short and J 2 bases short, with 14 bases between. The CDR3 consists of 15 residues. In nucleotides, the CDR3 is TGTGCCAGCAGCGCGGGCGAGCGGTTACAAGAGACCCAGTACTTC. It codes for CASSAGERLQETQYF. Full variable domain (rest looked up from reference TRBV9 and TRBJ2-5): DSGVTQTPKHLITATGQRVTLRCSPRSGDLSVYWYQQSLDQGLQFLIQYYNGEERAKGNILERFSAQQFPDLHSELNLSSLELGDSALYFCASSAGERLQETQYFGPGTRLLVL.

This clone is a singleton in its sample. V and J are TRBV18 and TRBJ2-7, with TRBD2 matching over 7 bases. Losses at the gene ends were 4 bases for V and 3 bases for J; bases not matched to a gene: 6. CDR1 is KGHSH, CDR2 LQKENI, per germline. The CDR3 has 14 amino acids. CDR3 nucleotides: TGTGCCAGCTCACTTCGACTAGCTGACTACGAGCAGTACTTC. Its protein product is CASSLRLADYEQYF.

The gene calls are TRBV28 and TRBJ1-4, with D unresolved. Germline CDR1 reads MDHEN; CDR2 reads SYDVKM. Trimming shortened V by 7 bases and J by 2 bases, and 17 bases separated the two germline ends. CDR3 length: 16 residues. CDR3 sequence: CASKEAVRRTNEKLFF. The CDR3 DNA is TGTGCCAGCAAGGAGGCGGTCAGGAGGACTAATGAAAAACTGTTTTTT.

V usage is TRBV7-9 and J usage is TRBJ2-7; no firm D call. Trimming cost V 8 bases and J 1 base, with 9 bases left between them. The CDR3 contains 12 residues. Per the germline V gene, CDR1 is SEHNR and CDR2 is FQNEAQ (reference sequence). The CDR3 spells CASHRDSYEQYF. DNA for the CDR3: TGTGCCAGCCACAGAGATTCCTACGAGCAGTACTTC. Full variable domain (rest looked up from reference TRBV7-9 and TRBJ2-7): DTGVSQNPRHKITKRGQNVTFRCDPISEHNRLYWYRQTLGQGPEFLTYFQNEAQLEKSRLLSDRFSAERPKGSFSTLEIQRTEQGDSAMYLCASHRDSYEQYFGPGTRLTVT.

This chain uses TRBV7-9 with TRBJ2-1; 9 bases fit TRBD1. Germline V CDR1 and CDR2: SEHNR, FQNEAQ (reference sequence). With 6 bases clipped from V and 8 bases from J, the junction kept 14 bases outside the gene matches. The CDR3 spans 16 residues. CDR3: CASRRTGTGLEHEQFF. The CDR3 DNA follows: TGTGCCAGCAGACGAACCGGGACAGGGCTGGAACATGAGCAGTTCTTC.

This clone came up once. This rearrangement joins TRBV4-1 to TRBJ2-7; TRBD2 might be the D (7 bases). The CDR3 is 16 residues long. The ends were cut back, 1 base at V and 7 bases at J, with 20 bases in the middle. CDR1 MGHRA and CDR2 YSYEKL come from the germline V gene. CDR3 bases: TGCGCCAGCAGCCAAGTAGGAGGCGCGGGGGCCGGAGAGCAGTACTTC. It encodes CASSQVGGAGAGEQYF.

The chain employs TRBV11-2 and TRBJ1-1; D perhaps matches TRBD1 (5 bases). Trimming removed 1 base from V and 4 bases from J, with 10 bases in between. Germline-derived CDR1 and CDR2 are SGHAT and FQNNGV. CDR3 length: 14 amino acids. CDR3 DNA sequence: TGTGCCAGCAGCTTAGCGGGCGGGGCCACTGAAGCTTTCTTT. This codes for CASSLAGGATEAFF.

This sequence joins TRBV12-3 or TRBV12-4 and TRBJ2-4; D is undetermined. V lost 10 bases and J lost 0, with 10 bases in between. The CDR3 length is 13 residues. Written as DNA, the CDR3 is TGTGCCACGATGGCCTTAGCCAAAAACATTCAGTACTTC. Its translation: CATMALAKNIQYF.

This chain joins TRBV5-1 and TRBJ2-7; 7 nucleotides line up with TRBD1. V lost 2 bases to trimming and J lost 5 bases; unmatched junction nucleotides: 4. CDR3 length: 13 amino acids. Looked up from germline, CDR1 is SGHRS and CDR2 is YFSETQ. The CDR3 spells CASSFRGGDEQYF. The CDR3 DNA reads TGCGCCAGCAGCTTTAGAGGGGGCGACGAGCAGTACTTC. The full variable domain, with the rest looked up from reference TRBV5-1 and TRBJ2-7, is KAGVTQTPRYLIKTRGQQVTLSCSPISGHRSVSWYQQTPGQGLQFLFEYFSETQRNKGNFPGRFSGRQFSNSRSEMNVSTLELGDSALYLCASSFRGGDEQYFGPGTRLTVT.

The chain recombines TRBV3-1 (or the pseudogene TRBV3-2) with TRBJ1-2; D may be TRBD1 (6 bases). The germline gives CDR1 LGHDT, CDR2 YNNKEL (reference sequence). V lost 1 base, J lost 3 bases, and 18 bases lay in between. CDR3 length: 17 amino acids. CDR3 sequence reads: CASSQGDISVGHYGYTF. The CDR3 DNA reads as TGTGCCAGCAGCCAAGGGGACATATCGGTGGGTCACTATGGCTACACCTTC.

The gene calls are TRBV7-2 and TRBJ2-3; TRBD2 aligns across 7 bases. The V gene end was trimmed by 5 bases and the J gene end by 2 bases; junction bases not matched to a gene: 7. The germline V gene encodes CDR1 SGHTA and CDR2 FQGNSA. This CDR3 has 15 amino acids. The CDR3 loop reads CASSVRGTYTDTQYF. The CDR3 DNA reads as TGTGCCAGCAGCGTGCGGGGGACCTACACAGATACGCAGTATTTT.

This clone was found once. The chain has TRBV7-3 and TRBJ2-1; possibly TRBD2 for D (7 bases). The CDR3 length is 16 residues. Trimming removed 5 bases at V and 0 bases at J, with 14 bases between. The V gene's germline CDR1 is SGHTA and CDR2 FQGTGA. The CDR3 reads CASSPRGGLSYNEQFF. The CDR3 DNA is TGTGCCAGCAGCCCCCGCGGGGGCCTCTCCTACAATGAGCAGTTCTTC. Complete variable domain (other parts from reference TRBV7-3 and TRBJ2-1): GAGVSQTPSNKVTEKGKYVELRCDPISGHTALYWYRQSLGQGPEFLIYFQGTGAADDSGLPNDRFFAVRPEGSVSTLKIQRTERGDSAVYLCASSPRGGLSYNEQFFGPGTRLTVL.

This chain joins TRBV9 and TRBJ1-6, with 7 nucleotides matching TRBD1. The CDR3 spans 15 residues. From germline, CDR1 is SGDLS and CDR2 YYNGEE. The V and J ends lost 2 bases and 6 bases, in that order; junction bases with no gene match: 5. The CDR3 DNA is TGTGCCAGCAGCGTTCAGGGGGGTAGTAATTCACCCCTCCACTTT. It codes for CASSVQGGSNSPLHF. Variable domain in full (rest from reference TRBV9 and TRBJ1-6): DSGVTQTPKHLITATGQRVTLRCSPRSGDLSVYWYQQSLDQGLQFLIQYYNGEERAKGNILERFSAQQFPDLHSELNLSSLELGDSALYFCASSVQGGSNSPLHFGNGTRLTVT.

V gene TRBV7-3 combines with J gene TRBJ1-6, with D uncertain. The V gene lost 4 bases and the J gene lost 10 bases, with 8 bases spanning the gap. The CDR3 is 12 amino acids. CDR1 SGHTA and CDR2 FQGTGA come from the germline V gene. CDR3 in DNA: TGTGCCAGCAGCTCCCCCGGGTCACCCCTCCACTTT. Its translation is CASSSPGSPLHF.